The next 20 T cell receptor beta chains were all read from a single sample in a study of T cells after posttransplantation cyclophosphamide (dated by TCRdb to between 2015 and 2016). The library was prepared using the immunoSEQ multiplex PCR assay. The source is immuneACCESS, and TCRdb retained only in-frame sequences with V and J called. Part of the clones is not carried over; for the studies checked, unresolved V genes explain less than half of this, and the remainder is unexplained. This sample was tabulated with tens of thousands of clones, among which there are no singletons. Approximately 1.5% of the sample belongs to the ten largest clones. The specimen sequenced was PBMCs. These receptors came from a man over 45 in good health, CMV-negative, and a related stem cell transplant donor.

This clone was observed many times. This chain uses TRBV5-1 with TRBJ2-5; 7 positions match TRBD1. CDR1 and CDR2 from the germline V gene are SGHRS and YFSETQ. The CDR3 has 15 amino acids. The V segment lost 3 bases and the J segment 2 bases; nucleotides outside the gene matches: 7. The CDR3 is CASSWTRTGQETQYF. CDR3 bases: TGCGCCAGCAGCTGGACCCGGACAGGTCAAGAGACCCAGTACTTC.

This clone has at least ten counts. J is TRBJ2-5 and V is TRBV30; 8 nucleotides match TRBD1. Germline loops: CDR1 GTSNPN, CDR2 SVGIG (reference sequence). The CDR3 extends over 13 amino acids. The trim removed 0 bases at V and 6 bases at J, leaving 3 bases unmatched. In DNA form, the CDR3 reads TGTGCCTGGAGTGTCGACAGGGGCCAGACCCAGTACTTC. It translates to CAWSVDRGQTQYF.

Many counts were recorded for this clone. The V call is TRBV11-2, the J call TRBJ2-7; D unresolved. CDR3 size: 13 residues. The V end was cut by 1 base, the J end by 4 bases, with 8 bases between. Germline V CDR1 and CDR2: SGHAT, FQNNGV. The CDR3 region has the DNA TGTGCCAGCAGCTTAGCTTCCAGATACGAGCAGTACTTC. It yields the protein CASSLASRYEQYF.

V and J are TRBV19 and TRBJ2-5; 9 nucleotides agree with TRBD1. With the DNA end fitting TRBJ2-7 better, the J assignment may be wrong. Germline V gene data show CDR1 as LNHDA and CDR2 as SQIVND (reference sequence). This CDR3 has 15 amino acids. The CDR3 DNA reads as TGTGCCAGTAGTACGCCCGGGACAGGGAACTACGAGCAGTACTTC. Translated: CASSTPGTGNYEQYF.

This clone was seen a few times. CDR3 sequence: CASSRGGSAYEQYF. In nucleotides, the CDR3 is TGTGCCAGCAGCCGCGGCGGATCGGCCTACGAGCAGTACTTC. This chain links TRBV11-3 with TRBJ2-5; D gene unclear. The J call may be in error: the DNA end matches TRBJ2-7 better. Germline lookup yields CDR1 SGHNT and CDR2 YENEEA. CDR3 length: 14 residues.

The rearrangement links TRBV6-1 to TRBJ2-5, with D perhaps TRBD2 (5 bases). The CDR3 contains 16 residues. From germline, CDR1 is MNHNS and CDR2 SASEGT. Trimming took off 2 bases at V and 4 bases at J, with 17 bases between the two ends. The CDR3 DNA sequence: TGTGCCAGCAGTGAATGGGCTGGGCTAGCCCCAGAGACCCAGTACTTC. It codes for CASSEWAGLAPETQYF.

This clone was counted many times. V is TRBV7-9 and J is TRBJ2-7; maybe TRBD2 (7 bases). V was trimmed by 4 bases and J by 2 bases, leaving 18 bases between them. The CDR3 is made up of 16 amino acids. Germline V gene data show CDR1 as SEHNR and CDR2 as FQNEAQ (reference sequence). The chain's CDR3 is CASSSGGGGIPYEQYF. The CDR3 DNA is TGTGCCAGCAGCTCAGGAGGGGGGGGAATACCCTACGAGCAGTACTTC.

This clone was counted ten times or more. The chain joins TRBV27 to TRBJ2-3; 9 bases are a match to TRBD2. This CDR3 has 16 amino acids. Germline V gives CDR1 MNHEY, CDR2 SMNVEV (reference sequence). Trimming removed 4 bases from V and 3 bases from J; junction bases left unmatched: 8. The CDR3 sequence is CASSSPGREGTDTQYF. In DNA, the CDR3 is TGTGCCAGCAGTTCCCCCGGGCGGGAGGGTACAGATACGCAGTATTTT.

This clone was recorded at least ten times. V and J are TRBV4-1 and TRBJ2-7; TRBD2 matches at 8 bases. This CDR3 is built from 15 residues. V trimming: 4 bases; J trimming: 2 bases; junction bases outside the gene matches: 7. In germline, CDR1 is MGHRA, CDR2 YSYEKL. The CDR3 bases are TGCGCCAGCAGCCTAGGACTAGCCCCTACCTACGAGCAGTACTTC. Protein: CASSLGLAPTYEQYF.

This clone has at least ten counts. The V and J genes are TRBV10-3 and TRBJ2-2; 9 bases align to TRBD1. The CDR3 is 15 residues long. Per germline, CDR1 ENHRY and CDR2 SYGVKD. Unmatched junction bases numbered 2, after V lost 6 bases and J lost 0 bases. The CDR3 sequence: CAISRTGANTGELFF. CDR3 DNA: TGTGCCATCAGCCGGACAGGGGCGAACACCGGGGAGCTGTTTTTT.

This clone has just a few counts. Here the CDR3 DNA reads TGTGCCACGCCGGGACAAGGGTCCTACGAGCAGTACTTC. Its translation: CATPGQGSYEQYF. The V call is TRBV30, the J call TRBJ2-5, with D perhaps TRBD1 (6 bases). The J call is doubtful: the DNA matches TRBJ2-7 better. This CDR3 has 13 residues. Germline CDR1 is GTSNPN and CDR2 is SVGIG (reference sequence).

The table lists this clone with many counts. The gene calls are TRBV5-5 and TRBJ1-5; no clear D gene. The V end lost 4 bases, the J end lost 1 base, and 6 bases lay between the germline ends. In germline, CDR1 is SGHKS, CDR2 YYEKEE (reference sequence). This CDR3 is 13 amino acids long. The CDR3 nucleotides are TGTGCCAGCAGCGCCCAGAGCAATCAGCCCCAGCATTTT. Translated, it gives CASSAQSNQPQHF.

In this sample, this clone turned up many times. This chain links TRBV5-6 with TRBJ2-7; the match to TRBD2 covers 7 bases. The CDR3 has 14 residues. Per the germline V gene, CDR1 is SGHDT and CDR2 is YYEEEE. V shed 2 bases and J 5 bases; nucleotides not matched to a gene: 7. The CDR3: CASSFRSGINEQYF. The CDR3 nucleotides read TGTGCCAGCAGCTTTAGGAGCGGGATAAACGAGCAGTACTTC.

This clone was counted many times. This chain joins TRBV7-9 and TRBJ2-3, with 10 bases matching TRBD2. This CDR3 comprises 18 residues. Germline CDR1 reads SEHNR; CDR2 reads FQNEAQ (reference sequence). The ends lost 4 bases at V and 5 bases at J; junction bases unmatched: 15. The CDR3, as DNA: TGTGCCAGCAGCTCTCCCTGGCGGCTAGCGGGAGTAAGAGATACGCAGTATTTT. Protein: CASSSPWRLAGVRDTQYF.

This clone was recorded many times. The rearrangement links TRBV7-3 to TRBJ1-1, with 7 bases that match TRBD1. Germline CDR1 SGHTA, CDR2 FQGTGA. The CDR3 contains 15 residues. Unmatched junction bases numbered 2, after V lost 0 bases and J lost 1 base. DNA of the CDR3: TGTGCCAGCAGCTTAACTGCAGGGGGGAACACTGAAGCTTTCTTT. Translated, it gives CASSLTAGGNTEAFF.

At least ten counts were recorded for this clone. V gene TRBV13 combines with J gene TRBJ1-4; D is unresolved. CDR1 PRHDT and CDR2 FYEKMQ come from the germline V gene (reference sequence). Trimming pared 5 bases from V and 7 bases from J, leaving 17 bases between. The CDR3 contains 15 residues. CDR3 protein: CASSPTIRRGEKLFF. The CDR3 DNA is TGTGCCAGCAGCCCCACTATACGACGAGGTGAAAAACTGTTTTTT.

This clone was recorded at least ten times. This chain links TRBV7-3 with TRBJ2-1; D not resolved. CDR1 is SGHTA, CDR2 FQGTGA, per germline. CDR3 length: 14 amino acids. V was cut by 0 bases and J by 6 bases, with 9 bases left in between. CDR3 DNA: TGTGCCAGCAGCTTAACTAGCCCGGGCAATGAGCAGTTCTTC. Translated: CASSLTSPGNEQFF.

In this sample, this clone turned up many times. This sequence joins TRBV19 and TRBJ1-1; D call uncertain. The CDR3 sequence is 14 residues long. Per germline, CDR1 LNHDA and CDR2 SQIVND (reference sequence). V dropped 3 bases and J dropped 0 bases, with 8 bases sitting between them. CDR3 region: CASSMGRLNTEAFF. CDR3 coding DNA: TGTGCCAGTAGTATGGGCAGGCTGAACACTGAAGCTTTCTTT.

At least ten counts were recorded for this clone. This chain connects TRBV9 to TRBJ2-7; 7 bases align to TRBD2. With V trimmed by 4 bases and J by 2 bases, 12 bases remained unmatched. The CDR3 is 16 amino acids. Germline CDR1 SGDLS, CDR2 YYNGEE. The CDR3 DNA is TGTGCCAGCAGCCCCCTGGGGCTAGCGGATGCCTACGAGCAGTACTTC. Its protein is CASSPLGLADAYEQYF.

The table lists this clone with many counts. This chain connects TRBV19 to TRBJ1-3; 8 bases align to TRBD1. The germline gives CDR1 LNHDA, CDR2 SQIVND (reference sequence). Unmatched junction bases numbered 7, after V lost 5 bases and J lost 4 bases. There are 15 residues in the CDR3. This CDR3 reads CASSPGTGIGNTIYF. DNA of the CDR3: TGTGCCAGTAGTCCCGGGACAGGTATAGGAAACACCATATATTTT.